The 13 T cell receptor beta chains given below trace back to one sample, sequenced in a study of OX40 agonist ivuxolimab in advanced cancers. Libraries were prepared by immunoSEQ multiplex PCR; TCRdb keeps only in-frame clonotypes and omits some of them. Of some 60,000 clones in the sample, about 91% were seen once. The source was CD4+ or CD8+ T cells sorted from blood, collected in a trial of the OX40 agonist ivuxolimab. Receptor source: an adult with an advanced solid tumor such as melanoma, head and neck, liver or kidney cancer.

The rearrangement uses TRBV5-1 and TRBJ1-2; TRBD1 is a possible D gene (5 bases). The CDR3 runs to 13 residues. Germline V gives CDR1 SGHRS, CDR2 YFSETQ. Deletions cut 5 bases from V and 6 bases from J, with 14 bases between. CDR3 protein: CASSTGTPDGYTF. CDR3 sequence (DNA): TGCGCCAGCAGTACCGGGACTCCCGATGGCTACACCTTC.

The chain uses TRBV2 and TRBJ1-5, with D uncertain. The CDR3 sequence is 14 residues long. V lost 6 bases, J lost 4 bases, and 13 bases lay in between. Germline V gene lookup returns CDR1 SNHLY and CDR2 FYNNEI. CDR3 region: CASSAPEANQPQHF. CDR3 DNA: TGTGCCAGCAGCGCACCTGAAGCTAATCAGCCCCAGCATTTT.

The rearrangement links TRBV6-5 to TRBJ2-1; D not certain. CDR3 length: 15 amino acids. Between the trimmed V and J ends, which lost 2 bases and 2 bases, there was a span of 10 bases. The germline V gene has CDR1 MNHEY and CDR2 SVGAGI. The DNA for the CDR3 is TGTGCCAGCAGTTACGCCTATACCCCCTACAATGAGCAGTTCTTC. This gives the protein CASSYAYTPYNEQFF.

The chain employs TRBV7-9 and TRBJ2-3; D is unresolved. Trimming removed 1 base at V and 7 bases at J, with 0 bases between. CDR1 and CDR2 from the germline V gene are SEHNR and FQNEAQ (reference sequence). The CDR3 sequence is 10 residues long. The CDR3 sequence is CASSLDTQYF. The CDR3 bases are TGTGCCAGCAGCTTAGATACGCAGTATTTT.

The gene calls are TRBV5-8 and TRBJ2-7; a weak D match, TRBD2 (5 bases). Germline loops: CDR1 SGHTS, CDR2 YDEGEE. Trimming stripped 5 bases from V and 3 bases from J, with 18 bases between. This CDR3 has 15 residues. This CDR3 reads CASRDEGSIGYEQYF. The CDR3 DNA is TGTGCCAGCAGGGATGAGGGAAGTATTGGCTACGAGCAGTACTTC.

The J gene is TRBJ2-5, the V gene TRBV2; D possibly uses TRBD1 or TRBD2 (5 bases each). Trimming removed 0 bases at V and 11 bases at J, with 19 bases between. The V gene's germline CDR1 is SNHLY and CDR2 FYNNEI. The length of the CDR3 is 15 residues. This CDR3 reads CASSEALRGVEEQYF. CDR3 nucleotide sequence: TGTGCCAGCAGTGAAGCGTTGAGAGGGGTTGAAGAGCAGTACTTC.

The chain combines TRBV5-1 with TRBJ2-6, with TRBD1 identical over 8 bases. The CDR3 runs 18 residues. V lost 1 base to trimming and J lost 0 bases; unmatched junction nucleotides: 6. The germline gives CDR1 SGHRS, CDR2 YFSETQ. The CDR3 DNA reads as TGCGCCAGCAGCTTGTCCGGACAGGGATACTCTGGGGCCAACGTCCTGACTTTC. Translation: CASSLSGQGYSGANVLTF.

This chain joins TRBV9 and TRBJ2-5; a weak D match, TRBD2 (7 bases). This CDR3 region has 17 residues. Germline CDR1 and CDR2: SGDLS and YYNGEE. Trimming pared 2 bases from V and 4 bases from J, leaving 21 bases between. The chain's CDR3 is CASSVGGRQYSGETQYF. The DNA for the CDR3 is TGTGCCAGCAGCGTCGGGGGGCGTCAATATTCGGGAGAGACCCAGTACTTC.

The chain carries TRBV28 and TRBJ2-7; D is perhaps TRBD1 or TRBD2 (6 bases each). Germline V lookup: CDR1 MDHEN, CDR2 SYDVKM. The length of the CDR3 is 15 residues. V dropped 10 bases and J dropped 6 bases, with 25 bases sitting between them. The CDR3 region is CANLLLWGARCEQYF. Here the CDR3 DNA reads TGTGCCAACTTGTTGTTGTGGGGGGCGCGCTGCGAGCAGTACTTC.

The V call is TRBV6-6, the J call TRBJ2-1, with D perhaps TRBD1 (6 bases). Germline V gives CDR1 MNHNY, CDR2 SVGAGI (reference sequence). Trimming removed 6 bases at V and 11 bases at J, with 11 bases between. The CDR3 runs to 11 residues. CDR3 nucleotide sequence: TGTGCCAGCAGACTCGGGACACAGCAGTTCTTC. Translated: CASRLGTQQFF.

The rearrangement uses TRBV5-4 and TRBJ2-7, with a possible D match to TRBD2 (5 bases). Deletions cut 2 bases from V and 6 bases from J, with 18 bases between. The CDR3 is 15 residues long. Germline CDR1 is SGHNT and CDR2 is YYREEE (reference sequence). The CDR3 is CASSFGLGPVGEQYF. DNA of the CDR3: TGTGCCAGCAGCTTCGGACTGGGCCCCGTTGGCGAGCAGTACTTC.

V is TRBV7-9 and J is TRBJ2-5, with a possible D match to TRBD1 (5 bases). Germline assignment: CDR1 SEHNR and CDR2 FQNEAQ (reference sequence). The CDR3 contains 13 residues. The V end lost 5 bases, the J end lost 2 bases, and 9 bases lay between the germline ends. CDR3 nucleotide sequence: TGTGCCAGCAGCATAGACAGACAAGAGACCCAGTACTTC. As protein: CASSIDRQETQYF. Using reference TRBV7-9 and TRBJ2-5 for the parts outside the CDR3, the full variable domain is DTGVSQNPRHKITKRGQNVTFRCDPISEHNRLYWYRQTLGQGPEFLTYFQNEAQLEKSRLLSDRFSAERPKGSFSTLEIQRTEQGDSAMYLCASSIDRQETQYFGPGTRLLVL.

The chain uses TRBV28 and TRBJ1-5; D possibly corresponds to TRBD1 (5 bases). V was clipped by 1 base and J by 3 bases, with 10 bases between them. The CDR3 totals 15 residues. Germline V gene data show CDR1 as MDHEN and CDR2 as SYDVKM. This chain's CDR3 is CASSLLGQNNQPQHF. DNA of the CDR3: TGTGCCAGCAGTTTATTGGGGCAAAACAATCAGCCCCAGCATTTT.